Detailed here is one T cell receptor (beta chain). This specimen belongs to a study of control samples from healthy donors and cancer patients. Some clones are missing from TCRdb's copy, which holds only in-frame ones; the method was immunoSEQ multiplex PCR. This sample has about 190,000 clones, with approximately 90% found just once. Per germline, CDR1 SGDLS and CDR2 YYNGEE. V gave up 0 bases and J gave up 0 bases, with 12 bases separating them. CDR3 length: 16 amino acids. V usage is TRBV9 and J usage is TRBJ1-1; D is possibly TRBD1 (5 bases). The material sequenced was blood. The receptor comes from a man under 40 in good health. CDR3 amino acids: CASSVDGIGVNTEAFF. In DNA form, the CDR3 reads TGTGCCAGCAGCGTAGATGGTATAGGGGTGAACACTGAAGCTTTCTTT.